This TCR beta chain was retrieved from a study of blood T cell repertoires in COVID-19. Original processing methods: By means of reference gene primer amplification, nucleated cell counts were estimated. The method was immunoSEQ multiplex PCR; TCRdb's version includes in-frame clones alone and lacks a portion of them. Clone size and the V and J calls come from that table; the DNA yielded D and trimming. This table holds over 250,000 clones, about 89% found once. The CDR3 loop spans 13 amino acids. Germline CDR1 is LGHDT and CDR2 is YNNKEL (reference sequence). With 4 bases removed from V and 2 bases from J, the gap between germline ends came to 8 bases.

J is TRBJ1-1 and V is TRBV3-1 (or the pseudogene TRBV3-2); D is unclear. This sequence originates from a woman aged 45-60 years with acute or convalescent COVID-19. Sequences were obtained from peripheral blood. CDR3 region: CASSLSGNTEAFF. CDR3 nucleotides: TGTGCCAGCAGCCTTTCGGGAAACACTGAAGCTTTCTTT.